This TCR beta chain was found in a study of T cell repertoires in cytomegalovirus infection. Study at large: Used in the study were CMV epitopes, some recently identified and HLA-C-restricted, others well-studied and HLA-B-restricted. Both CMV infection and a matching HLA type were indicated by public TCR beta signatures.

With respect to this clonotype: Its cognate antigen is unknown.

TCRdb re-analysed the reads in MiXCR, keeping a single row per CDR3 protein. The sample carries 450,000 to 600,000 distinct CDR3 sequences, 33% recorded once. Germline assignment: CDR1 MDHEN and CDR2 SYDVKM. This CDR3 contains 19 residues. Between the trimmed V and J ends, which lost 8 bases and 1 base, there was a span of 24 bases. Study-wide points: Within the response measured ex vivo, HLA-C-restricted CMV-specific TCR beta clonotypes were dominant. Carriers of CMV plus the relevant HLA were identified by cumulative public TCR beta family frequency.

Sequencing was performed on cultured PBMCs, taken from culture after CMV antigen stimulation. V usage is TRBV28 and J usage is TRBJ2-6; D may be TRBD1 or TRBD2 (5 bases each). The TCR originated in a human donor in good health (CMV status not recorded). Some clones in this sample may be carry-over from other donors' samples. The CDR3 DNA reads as TGTGCCAGCCGTAGTATCTTCGGGGCAGGGATGTCTGGGGCCAACGTCCTGACTTTC. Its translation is CASRSIFGAGMSGANVLTF.